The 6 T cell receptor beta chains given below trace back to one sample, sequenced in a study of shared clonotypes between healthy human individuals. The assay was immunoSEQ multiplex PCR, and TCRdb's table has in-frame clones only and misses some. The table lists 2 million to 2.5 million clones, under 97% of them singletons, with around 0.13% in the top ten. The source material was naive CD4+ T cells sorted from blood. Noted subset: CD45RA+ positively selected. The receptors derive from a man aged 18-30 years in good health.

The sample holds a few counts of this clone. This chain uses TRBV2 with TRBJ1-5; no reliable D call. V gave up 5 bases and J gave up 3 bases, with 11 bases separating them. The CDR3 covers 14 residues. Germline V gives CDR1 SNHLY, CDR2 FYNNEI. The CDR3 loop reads CASSPGMANQPQHF. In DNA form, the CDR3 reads TGTGCCAGCAGTCCGGGGATGGCCAATCAGCCCCAGCATTTT.

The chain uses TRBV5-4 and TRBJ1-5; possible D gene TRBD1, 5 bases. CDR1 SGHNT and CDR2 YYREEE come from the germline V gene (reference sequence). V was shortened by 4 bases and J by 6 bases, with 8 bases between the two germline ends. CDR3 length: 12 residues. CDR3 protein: CASSIGGQPQHF. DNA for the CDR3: TGTGCCAGCAGCATTGGGGGTCAGCCCCAGCATTTT.

The CDR3 region has the DNA TGTGCCAGCAGTTGGAAGATTTACGAGCAGTACTTC. Its protein product is CASSWKIYEQYF. The chain links TRBV27 to TRBJ2-7; D is unclear. This CDR3 is built from 12 residues. Per germline, CDR1 MNHEY and CDR2 SMNVEV (reference sequence). Trimming removed 4 bases at V and 4 bases at J, with 8 bases between.

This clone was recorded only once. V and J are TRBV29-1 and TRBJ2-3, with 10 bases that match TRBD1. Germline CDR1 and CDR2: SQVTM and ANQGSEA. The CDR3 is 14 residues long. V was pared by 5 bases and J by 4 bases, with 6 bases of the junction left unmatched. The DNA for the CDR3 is TGCAGCGTTTTGACAGGGGGCTTAGCAGATACGCAGTATTTT. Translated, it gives CSVLTGGLADTQYF.

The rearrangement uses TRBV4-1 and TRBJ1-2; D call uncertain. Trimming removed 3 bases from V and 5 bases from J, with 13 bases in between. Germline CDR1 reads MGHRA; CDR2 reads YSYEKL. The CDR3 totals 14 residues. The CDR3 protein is CASSHSGPRYGYTF. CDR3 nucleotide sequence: TGCGCCAGCAGCCATTCCGGACCGAGGTATGGCTACACCTTC.

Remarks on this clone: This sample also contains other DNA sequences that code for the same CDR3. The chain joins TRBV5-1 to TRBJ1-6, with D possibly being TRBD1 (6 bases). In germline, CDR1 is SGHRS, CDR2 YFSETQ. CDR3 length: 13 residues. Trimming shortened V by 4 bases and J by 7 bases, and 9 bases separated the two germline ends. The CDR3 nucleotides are TGCGCCAGCAGCACTACAGGGAATTCACCCCTCCACTTT. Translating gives CASSTTGNSPLHF.